Shown below are 30 T cell receptor beta chains from a single sample sequenced in a study of T cell responses to AZD1222 COVID-19 vaccine. Only in-frame clones appear in the TCRdb table, and some are missing; sequencing was by immunoSEQ multiplex PCR. The table records roughly 170,000 clones, around 94% of them present only once. Sequenced here: peripheral blood, sampled on day 0 of AZD1222 vaccination. The receptor source for this set is an adult in good health.

The V call is TRBV19, the J call TRBJ1-1; possibly TRBD1 for D (5 bases). CDR3 length: 12 amino acids. The V end lost 6 bases, the J end lost 12 bases, and 17 bases lay between the germline ends. Germline V gene sequence: CDR1 LNHDA, CDR2 SQIVND (reference sequence). This CDR3 reads CASSNPGPRSFF. The CDR3 nucleotides are TGTGCCAGTAGCAACCCGGGGCCCCGGTCTTTCTTT.

In this sample, this clone turned up once. CDR3: CASVGQGAREQFF. For the CDR3, the DNA is TGTGCCAGCGTAGGACAGGGGGCAAGGGAGCAGTTCTTC. This chain links TRBV28 with TRBJ2-1, with 11 positions matching TRBD1. Looked up from germline, CDR1 is MDHEN and CDR2 is SYDVKM. Trimming cost V 8 bases and J 10 bases; bases outside gene matches: 7. The CDR3 has 13 amino acids.

The chain couples TRBV24-1 to TRBJ1-2, with 8 positions matching TRBD1. Germline values: CDR1 KGHDR, CDR2 SFDVKD. Trimming removed 4 bases from V and 6 bases from J; junction bases left unmatched: 6. The CDR3 sequence is 14 residues long. The CDR3 bases are TGTGCCACCAGTGACAGGACAGGGATGGATGGCTACACCTTC. Amino acids: CATSDRTGMDGYTF.

The chain carries TRBV15 and TRBJ1-2, with D perhaps TRBD1 (6 bases). The CDR3 length is 15 residues. Germline lookup yields CDR1 LNHNV and CDR2 YYDKDF (reference sequence). Trimming removed 0 bases from V and 5 bases from J, with 13 bases in between. Here the CDR3 DNA reads TGTGCCACCAGCAGAGATCCGCCAGGGGTGTATGGCTACACCTTC. It encodes CATSRDPPGVYGYTF.

A remark on this clone: Within the sample, other DNA sequences also encode this same CDR3. This chain joins TRBV20-1 and TRBJ1-2, with a possible D match to TRBD1 (5 bases). Germline CDR1 is DFQATT and CDR2 is SNEGSKA (reference sequence). V dropped 7 bases and J dropped 4 bases, with 7 bases sitting between them. The CDR3 is made up of 10 amino acids. In nucleotides, the CDR3 is TGCAGTGTCGGGGGCTATGGCTACACCTTC. Translated: CSVGGYGYTF.

This sequence joins TRBV19 and TRBJ1-5, with unresolved D. V lost 2 bases and J 4 bases, leaving 9 bases between the germline ends. The CDR3 sequence is 14 residues long. Germline CDR1 is LNHDA and CDR2 is SQIVND (reference sequence). DNA for the CDR3: TGTGCCAGTAGTATATTATCGGGGAATCAGCCCCAGCATTTT. It is translated as CASSILSGNQPQHF.

V gene TRBV7-9 combines with J gene TRBJ2-5; D gene ambiguous. Germline CDR1 and CDR2: SEHNR and FQNEAQ (reference sequence). The V and J ends lost 1 base and 4 bases respectively, with 7 bases between them. This CDR3 comprises 13 residues. The CDR3 sequence is CASSLGIRETQYF. DNA of the CDR3: TGTGCCAGCAGCTTAGGCATAAGAGAGACCCAGTACTTC. Full variable domain (rest looked up from reference TRBV7-9 and TRBJ2-5): DTGVSQNPRHKITKRGQNVTFRCDPISEHNRLYWYRQTLGQGPEFLTYFQNEAQLEKSRLLSDRFSAERPKGSFSTLEIQRTEQGDSAMYLCASSLGIRETQYFGPGTRLLVL.

In nucleotides, the CDR3 is TGCGCCAGCAGCTTGACCCCTTGGGACTCAGAGACCCAGTACTTC. Translation gives CASSLTPWDSETQYF. The V call is TRBV5-1, the J call TRBJ2-5, with a weak D call TRBD2 (6 bases). Trimming removed 1 base from V and 4 bases from J, with 14 bases in between. Per the germline V gene, CDR1 is SGHRS and CDR2 is YFSETQ. This CDR3 has 15 amino acids.

This sequence joins TRBV12-3 or TRBV12-4 and TRBJ2-3; D unclear. The CDR3 has 12 amino acids. The germline V and J ends were trimmed by 6 bases and 8 bases, with 12 bases remaining between them. The CDR3: CASSLMARTQYF. The DNA of the CDR3 is TGTGCCAGCAGCCTTATGGCGCGTACGCAGTATTTT.

The DNA for the CDR3 is TGCGCCAGCAGCTTGGAAGGCGACAGGGTTAGTTACGAGCAGTACTTC. Translated, it gives CASSLEGDRVSYEQYF. The genes are TRBV5-1 and TRBJ2-7, with 7 bases matching TRBD1. V dropped 0 bases and J dropped 4; count of bases not matched to a gene: 10. Per the germline V gene, CDR1 is SGHRS and CDR2 is YFSETQ. The CDR3 consists of 16 residues.

The genes are TRBV11-2 and TRBJ2-7; tentatively, D is TRBD1 (5 bases). Looked up from germline, CDR1 is SGHAT and CDR2 is FQNNGV. The CDR3 is 15 residues long. Trimming removed 5 bases from V and 2 bases from J, with 16 bases in between. In DNA form, the CDR3 reads TGTGCCAGCAGCCAATTCGTGCAGGGTGCCTACGAGCAGTACTTC. Its protein product is CASSQFVQGAYEQYF.

A single count supports this clone. The gene calls are TRBV25-1 and TRBJ2-7; D is possibly TRBD2 (6 bases). The germline V gene has CDR1 MGHDK and CDR2 SYGVNS. Trimming stripped 3 bases from V and 2 bases from J, with 14 bases between. The CDR3 totals 15 residues. CDR3 residues: CASSEAGTSAYEQYF. The CDR3 region has the DNA TGTGCCAGCAGTGAGGCCGGGACTTCAGCCTACGAGCAGTACTTC.

This chain connects TRBV6-1 to TRBJ1-1, with TRBD1 identical over 10 bases. V dropped 2 bases and J dropped 5; count of bases not matched to a gene: 5. CDR1 is MNHNS and CDR2 is SASEGT in the germline V gene. The CDR3 runs 15 residues. CDR3 sequence (DNA): TGTGCCAGCAGTGAATTCTGGGGACAGGGGACTGAAGCTTTCTTT. It translates to CASSEFWGQGTEAFF.

V usage is TRBV5-1 and J usage is TRBJ2-2; TRBD1 aligns across 7 bases. CDR3 length: 14 amino acids. Unmatched junction bases numbered 3, after V lost 4 bases and J lost 3 bases. Germline CDR1 SGHRS, CDR2 YFSETQ. CDR3 DNA: TGCGCCAGCAGCGGTACAGGGGACACCGGGGAGCTGTTTTTT. This sequence encodes CASSGTGDTGELFF.

The V and J genes are TRBV6-6 and TRBJ1-5; D is ambiguous. CDR1 MNHNY and CDR2 SVGAGI come from the germline V gene (reference sequence). The CDR3 spans 20 residues. V lost 6 bases to trimming and J lost 0 bases, with 27 bases between them. Here the CDR3 reads CASSRQIPGRPLPSNQPQHF. The CDR3 bases are TGTGCCAGCAGCCGACAAATCCCGGGGAGGCCCCTACCTAGCAATCAGCCCCAGCATTTT.

The CDR3: CASSQDSSSGLTDTQYF. DNA of the CDR3: TGCGCCAGCAGCCAAGATTCATCTAGCGGCCTCACAGATACGCAGTATTTT. This rearrangement joins TRBV4-1 to TRBJ2-3, with 7 bases that match TRBD2. The CDR3 length is 17 residues. V was clipped by 0 bases and J by 2 bases; unmatched bases: 8. CDR1 is MGHRA, CDR2 YSYEKL, per germline.

The rearrangement links TRBV7-2 to TRBJ1-1; the D gene is possibly TRBD1 (5 bases). Germline assignment: CDR1 SGHTA and CDR2 FQGNSA. The CDR3 length is 13 residues. V lost 5 bases and J 7 bases, leaving 14 bases between the germline ends. CDR3 coding DNA: TGTGCCAGCAGCCCCCCTGGACACCTTGAAGCTTTCTTT. Its translation: CASSPPGHLEAFF.

The chain carries TRBV6-6 and TRBJ1-2; weak D call: TRBD1 (6 bases). Germline CDR1 is MNHNY and CDR2 is SVGAGI (reference sequence). CDR3 length: 16 residues. Deletions cut 0 bases from V and 4 bases from J, with 15 bases between. The CDR3 nucleotides are TGTGCCAGCAGTTACTCGGGACAACTCCGAGGCTATGGCTACACCTTC. It translates to CASSYSGQLRGYGYTF.

V gene TRBV7-2 combines with J gene TRBJ2-7; TRBD2 agrees at 7 bases. The CDR3 contains 15 residues. Germline V gene data show CDR1 as SGHTA and CDR2 as FQGNSA. Trimming took 1 base from V and 0 from J; bases not matched to a gene: 3. The CDR3 region is CASSLGGGISYEQYF. The CDR3 nucleotides are TGTGCCAGCAGCTTAGGGGGGGGGATCTCCTACGAGCAGTACTTC.

The CDR3 nucleotides read TGTGCCAGCAGCGCATCGAGTAGGGCTCTGGGCGAGCAGTACTTC. It specifies CASSASSRALGEQYF. The V and J genes are TRBV11-2 and TRBJ2-7; no definite D call. The ends were cut back, 5 bases at V and 6 bases at J, with 20 bases in the middle. The CDR3 has 15 amino acids. Germline V gives CDR1 SGHAT, CDR2 FQNNGV.

The chain has TRBV6-5 and TRBJ1-1; TRBD1 might be the D (6 bases). The CDR3 is 14 amino acids. The germline V gene encodes CDR1 MNHEY and CDR2 SVGAGI. V gave up 6 bases and J gave up 1 base, with 12 bases separating them. The CDR3 reads CASRLQGGNTEAFF. As DNA, the CDR3 is TGTGCCAGCAGATTACAGGGAGGGAACACTGAAGCTTTCTTT.

Worth noting for this clone: The sample carries other DNA sequences with the same CDR3. The genes are TRBV3-1 (or the pseudogene TRBV3-2) and TRBJ2-2, with D unclear. Germline CDR1 reads LGHDT; CDR2 reads YNNKEL (reference sequence). The CDR3 covers 13 residues. V lost 0 bases, J lost 2 bases, and 1 base lay in between. The CDR3 nucleotides are TGTGCCAGCAGCCAAGAAAACACCGGGGAGCTGTTTTTT. Protein product: CASSQENTGELFF.

This chain connects TRBV28 to TRBJ2-1, with D hard to call. Trimming left V 10 bases short and J 6 bases short, with 16 bases between. The CDR3 length is 13 residues. Germline V gene lookup returns CDR1 MDHEN and CDR2 SYDVKM. CDR3 residues: CATNGRPTNEQFF. The CDR3 DNA reads as TGTGCCACCAACGGCCGACCCACCAATGAGCAGTTCTTC.

This clone was observed a single time. The V and J genes are TRBV5-4 and TRBJ2-3; D may correspond to TRBD1 or TRBD2 (5 bases each). The CDR3 runs to 14 residues. The germline V gene encodes CDR1 SGHNT and CDR2 YYREEE (reference sequence). Trimming stripped 2 bases from V and 2 bases from J, with 9 bases between. The chain's CDR3 is CASSFWGITDTQYF. DNA for the CDR3: TGTGCCAGCAGCTTCTGGGGGATCACAGATACGCAGTATTTT. The full variable domain, in which reference TRBV5-4 and TRBJ2-3 provide the parts outside the CDR3, is ETGVTQSPTHLIKTRGQQVTLRCSSQSGHNTVSWYQQALGQGPQFIFQYYREEENGRGNFPPRFSGLQFPNYSSELNVNALELDDSALYLCASSFWGITDTQYFGPGTRLTVL.

The J gene is TRBJ1-1, the V gene TRBV27; D is unresolved. Trimming removed 3 bases at V and 0 bases at J, with 11 bases between. Germline values: CDR1 MNHEY, CDR2 SMNVEV (reference sequence). This CDR3 region has 15 residues. Here the CDR3 reads CASSLQGGMNTEAFF. Here the CDR3 DNA reads TGTGCCAGCAGTTTGCAAGGAGGAATGAACACTGAAGCTTTCTTT.

V is TRBV19 and J is TRBJ1-2, with 9 bases lining up with TRBD1. The V gene end was trimmed by 1 base and the J gene end by 0 bases; junction bases not matched to a gene: 9. This CDR3 has 18 residues. The V gene's germline CDR1 is LNHDA and CDR2 SQIVND (reference sequence). The CDR3 DNA sequence: TGTGCCAGTAGTATAGGACGGGGGAGGACAGGGGCTAACTATGGCTACACCTTC. This codes for CASSIGRGRTGANYGYTF.

The CDR3 region is CASSLRRNNEKLFF. The DNA of the CDR3 is TGTGCCAGCAGTTTACGGAGGAATAATGAAAAACTGTTTTTT. V and J are TRBV28 and TRBJ1-4, with D unclear. V was trimmed by 2 bases and J by 4 bases, leaving 8 bases between them. The germline V gene encodes CDR1 MDHEN and CDR2 SYDVKM. The CDR3 totals 14 residues.

V and J are TRBV14 and TRBJ1-1; D may be TRBD1 (6 bases). The CDR3 has 16 amino acids. Germline lookup yields CDR1 SGHDN and CDR2 FVKESK. With 4 bases removed from V and 2 bases from J, the gap between germline ends came to 17 bases. The CDR3 DNA reads TGTGCCAGCAGCCCAAGGACAGCGAGCTTTAACACTGAAGCTTTCTTT. As protein: CASSPRTASFNTEAFF.

The chain links TRBV18 to TRBJ2-6; TRBD1 aligns across 7 bases. J lost 0 bases, V lost 6 bases, and 17 bases had no gene match. CDR1 KGHSH and CDR2 LQKENI come from the germline V gene. CDR3 length: 20 amino acids. The CDR3: CASSRERGPRMPSGANVLTF. CDR3 coding DNA: TGTGCCAGCTCCCGGGAAAGGGGGCCAAGGATGCCCTCTGGGGCCAACGTCCTGACTTTC.

The genes are TRBV3-1 (or the pseudogene TRBV3-2) and TRBJ1-1; tentatively, D is TRBD1 (5 bases). CDR3 size: 12 residues. Germline-derived CDR1 and CDR2 are LGHDT and YNNKEL (reference sequence). V lost 0 bases and J 8 bases, leaving 7 bases between the germline ends. CDR3 amino acids: CASSQDHREAFF. The CDR3 DNA reads as TGTGCCAGCAGCCAAGATCACAGGGAAGCTTTCTTT.